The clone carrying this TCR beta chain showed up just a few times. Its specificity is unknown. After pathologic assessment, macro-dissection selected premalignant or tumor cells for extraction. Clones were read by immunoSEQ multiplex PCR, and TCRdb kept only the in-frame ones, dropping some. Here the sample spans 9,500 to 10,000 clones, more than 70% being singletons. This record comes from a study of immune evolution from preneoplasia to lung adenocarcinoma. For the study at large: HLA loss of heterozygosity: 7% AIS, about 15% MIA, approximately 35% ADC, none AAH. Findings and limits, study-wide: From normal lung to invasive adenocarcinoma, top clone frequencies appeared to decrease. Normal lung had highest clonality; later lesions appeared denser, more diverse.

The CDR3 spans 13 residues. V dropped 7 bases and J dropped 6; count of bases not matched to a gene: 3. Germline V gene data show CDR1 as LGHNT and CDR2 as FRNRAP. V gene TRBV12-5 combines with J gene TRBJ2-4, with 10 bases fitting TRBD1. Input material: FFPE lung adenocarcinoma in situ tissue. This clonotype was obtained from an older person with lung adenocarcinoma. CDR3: CASARDRGNIQYF. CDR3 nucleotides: TGTGCTAGTGCCCGGGACAGGGGAAACATTCAGTACTTC.